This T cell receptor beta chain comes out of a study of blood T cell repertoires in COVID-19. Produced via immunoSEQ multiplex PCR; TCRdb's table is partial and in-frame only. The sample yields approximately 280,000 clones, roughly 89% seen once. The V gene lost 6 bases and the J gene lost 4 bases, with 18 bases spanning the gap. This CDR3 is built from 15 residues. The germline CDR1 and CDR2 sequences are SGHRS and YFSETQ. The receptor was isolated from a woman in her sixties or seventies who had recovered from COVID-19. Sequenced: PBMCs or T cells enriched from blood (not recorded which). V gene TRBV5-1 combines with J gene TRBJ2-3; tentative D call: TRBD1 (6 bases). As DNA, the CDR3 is TGCGCCAGCACAGTAGCATCAGGGGTGTCAGATACGCAGTATTTT. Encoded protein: CASTVASGVSDTQYF. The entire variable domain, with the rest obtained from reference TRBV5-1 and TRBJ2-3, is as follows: KAGVTQTPRYLIKTRGQQVTLSCSPISGHRSVSWYQQTPGQGLQFLFEYFSETQRNKGNFPGRFSGRQFSNSRSEMNVSTLELGDSALYLCASTVASGVSDTQYFGPGTRLTVL.